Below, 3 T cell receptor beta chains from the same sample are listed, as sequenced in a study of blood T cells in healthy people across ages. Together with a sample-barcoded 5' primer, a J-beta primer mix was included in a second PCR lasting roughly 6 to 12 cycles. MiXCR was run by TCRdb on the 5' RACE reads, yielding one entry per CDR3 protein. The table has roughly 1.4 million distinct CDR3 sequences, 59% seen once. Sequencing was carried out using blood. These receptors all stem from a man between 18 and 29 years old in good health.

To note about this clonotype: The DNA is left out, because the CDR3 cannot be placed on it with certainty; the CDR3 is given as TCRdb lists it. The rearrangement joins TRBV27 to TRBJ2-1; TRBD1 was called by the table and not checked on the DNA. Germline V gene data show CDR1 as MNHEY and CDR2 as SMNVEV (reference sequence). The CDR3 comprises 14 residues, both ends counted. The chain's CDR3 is CASTSGEGLDEQFF.

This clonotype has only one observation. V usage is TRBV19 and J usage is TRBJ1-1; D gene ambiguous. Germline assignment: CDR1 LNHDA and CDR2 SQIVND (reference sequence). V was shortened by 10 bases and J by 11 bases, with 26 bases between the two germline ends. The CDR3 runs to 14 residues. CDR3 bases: TGTGCCACCGCGCCCCTGACAACCTCATACGGTGCTTTCTTT. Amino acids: CATAPLTTSYGAFF.

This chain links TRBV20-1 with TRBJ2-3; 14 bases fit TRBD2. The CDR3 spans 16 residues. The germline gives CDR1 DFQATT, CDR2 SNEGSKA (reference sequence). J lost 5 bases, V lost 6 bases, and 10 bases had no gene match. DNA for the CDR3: TGCAGTGCCCCATCGGGACTAGCGGGGGAAAAAGATACGCAGTATTTT. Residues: CSAPSGLAGEKDTQYF.